The clone carrying this TCR beta chain was counted a few times. No antigen is known for it. This specimen belongs to a study of T cells after yellow fever vaccination. Overall study: Low-cell-number fractions underwent preparation using SMART-Seq v4 Ultra Low Input.

For TCR, cDNA came from 5'RACE template switching, which added a universal primer site and UMIs. MiXCR was run by TCRdb on the 5' RACE reads, yielding one entry per CDR3 protein. The sample gives 620,000 or so distinct CDR3 sequences, 9% to 15% of which show up once; about 15% is in the top ten. Study outcomes and limitations: The CD4 and CD8 compartments had a small share of their clonotypes in common. Detected again after the booster were most primary-vaccination clones, at 96% CD4 and 80% to 90% CD8.

Sequencing was performed on PBMCs, taken on the day of the yellow fever booster vaccination. This sequence was found in a man younger than 45 who received the YFV17D yellow fever vaccine.

Here the CDR3 DNA reads TGTGCCAGCACTACGTCCCCAGTCGGGGGCGCAGATACGCAGTATTTT. Translated, it gives CASTTSPVGGADTQYF. J is TRBJ2-3 and V is TRBV18, with D perhaps given as TRBD1 or TRBD2 (6 bases each). V shed 8 bases and J shed 4 bases, with 22 bases lying between them. The germline V gene encodes CDR1 KGHSH and CDR2 LQKENI. The CDR3 has 16 amino acids.